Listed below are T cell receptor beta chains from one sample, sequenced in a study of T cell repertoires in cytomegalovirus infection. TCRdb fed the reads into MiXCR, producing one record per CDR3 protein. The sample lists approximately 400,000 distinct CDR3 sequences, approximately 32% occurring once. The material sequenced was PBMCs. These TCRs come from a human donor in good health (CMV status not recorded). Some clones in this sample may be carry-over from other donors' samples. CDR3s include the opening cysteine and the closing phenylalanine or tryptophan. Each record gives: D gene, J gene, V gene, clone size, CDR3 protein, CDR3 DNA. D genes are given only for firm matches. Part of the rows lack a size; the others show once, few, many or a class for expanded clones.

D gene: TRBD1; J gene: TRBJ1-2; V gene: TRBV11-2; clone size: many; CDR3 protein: CASSWLDRESYYGYTF; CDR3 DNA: TGTGCCAGCAGCTGGCTCGACAGGGAGTCTTACTATGGCTACACCTTC
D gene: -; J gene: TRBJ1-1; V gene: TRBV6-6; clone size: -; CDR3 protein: CASTVGFLSEAFF; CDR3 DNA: TGTGCCAGCACGGTGGGGTTTTTGAGTGAAGCTTTCTTT
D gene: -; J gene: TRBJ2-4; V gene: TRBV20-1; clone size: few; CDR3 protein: CSALGPYF; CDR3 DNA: TGCAGTGCTCTCGGCCCGTACTTC
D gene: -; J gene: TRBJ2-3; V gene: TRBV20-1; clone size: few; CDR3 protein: CSASALPGDTQYF; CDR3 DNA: TGCAGTGCTAGCGCTCTCCCCGGGGATACGCAGTATTTT
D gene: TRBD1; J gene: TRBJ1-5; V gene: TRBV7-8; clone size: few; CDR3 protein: CASSLSGQSNQPQHF; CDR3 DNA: TGTGCCAGCAGCTTATCGGGACAGAGCAATCAGCCCCAGCATTTT
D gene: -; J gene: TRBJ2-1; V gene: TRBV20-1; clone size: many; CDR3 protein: CSARDPRGVNNEQFF; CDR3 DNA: TGCAGTGCTAGAGATCCGAGGGGGGTAAACAATGAGCAGTTCTTC
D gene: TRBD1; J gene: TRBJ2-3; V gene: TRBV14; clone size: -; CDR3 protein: CASSHHRQGFTDTQYF; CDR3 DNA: TGTGCCAGCAGCCACCACCGACAGGGGTTCACAGATACGCAGTATTTT
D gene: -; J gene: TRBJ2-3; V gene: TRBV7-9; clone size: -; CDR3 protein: CALDTQYF; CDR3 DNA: TGTGCTCTGGATACGCAGTATTTT
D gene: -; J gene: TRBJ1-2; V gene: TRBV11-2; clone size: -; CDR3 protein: CASRPGPGAGGYTF; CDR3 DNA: TGTGCCAGCAGACCCGGACCGGGGGCAGGAGGCTACACCTTC
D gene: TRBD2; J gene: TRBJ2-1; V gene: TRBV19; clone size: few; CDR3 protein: CASSIGGSGGTEQFF; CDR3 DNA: TGTGCCAGTAGTATAGGAGGTAGCGGGGGGACTGAGCAGTTCTTC
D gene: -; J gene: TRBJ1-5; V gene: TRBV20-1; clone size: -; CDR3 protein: CSAWRPSNQPQHF; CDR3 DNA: TGCAGTGCTTGGCGACCTAGCAATCAGCCCCAGCATTTT
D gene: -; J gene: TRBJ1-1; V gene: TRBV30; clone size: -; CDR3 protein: CAWSIPGPVRSEAFF; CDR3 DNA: TGTGCCTGGAGTATTCCGGGTCCCGTGAGGTCTGAAGCTTTCTTT
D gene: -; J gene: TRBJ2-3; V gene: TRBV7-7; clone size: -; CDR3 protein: CASSPGLQVTDTQYF; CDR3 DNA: TGTGCCAGCAGCCCCGGTCTTCAGGTGACAGATACGCAGTATTTT
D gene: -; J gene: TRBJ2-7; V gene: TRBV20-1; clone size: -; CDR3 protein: CSARSGQGSSYEQYF; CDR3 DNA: TGCAGTGCTAGGTCAGGGCAGGGGAGCTCCTACGAGCAGTACTTC
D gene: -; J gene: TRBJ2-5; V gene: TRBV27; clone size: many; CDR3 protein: CASSLQTGPPMQQYF; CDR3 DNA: TGTGCCAGCAGTCTTCAAACGGGACCCCCGATGCAGCAGTACTTC
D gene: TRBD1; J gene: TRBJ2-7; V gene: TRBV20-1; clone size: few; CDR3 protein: CSAEPSGQASYEQYF; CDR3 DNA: TGCAGTGCTGAACCCTCCGGACAGGCCTCCTACGAGCAGTACTTC
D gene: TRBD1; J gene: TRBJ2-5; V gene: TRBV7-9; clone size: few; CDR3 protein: CASSPTGAETQYF; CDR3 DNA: TGTGCCAGCAGCCCCACAGGGGCGGAGACCCAGTACTTC
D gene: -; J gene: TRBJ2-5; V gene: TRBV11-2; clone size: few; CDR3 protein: CASDSGVRETQYF; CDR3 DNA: TGTGCCAGCGACTCTGGGGTTCGAGAGACCCAGTACTTC
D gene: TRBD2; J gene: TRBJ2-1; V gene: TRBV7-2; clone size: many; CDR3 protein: CASSPGGPSGGAKFF; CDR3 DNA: TGTGCCAGCAGCCCTGGGGGGCCTAGCGGGGGGGCTAAGTTCTTC
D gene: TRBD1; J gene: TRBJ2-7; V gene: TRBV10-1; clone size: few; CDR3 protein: CASSHSTGAPYEQYF; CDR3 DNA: TGCGCCAGCAGCCACTCCACAGGGGCGCCCTACGAGCAGTACTTC
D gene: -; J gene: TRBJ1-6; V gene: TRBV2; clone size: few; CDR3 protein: CASSRSINSPLHF; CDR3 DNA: TGTGCCAGCAGCCGTAGTATTAATTCACCCCTCCACTTT
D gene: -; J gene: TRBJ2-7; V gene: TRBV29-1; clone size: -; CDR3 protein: CSVESGFSYEQYF; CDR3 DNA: TGCAGCGTTGAATCAGGTTTTTCTTACGAGCAGTACTTC
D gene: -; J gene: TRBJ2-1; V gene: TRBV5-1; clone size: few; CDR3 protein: CASSGGSVAESYNEQFF; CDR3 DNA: TGCGCCAGCAGCGGAGGTTCCGTAGCCGAGTCCTACAATGAGCAGTTCTTC
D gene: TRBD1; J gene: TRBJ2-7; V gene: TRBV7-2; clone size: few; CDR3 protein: CASSLVAGGEQYF; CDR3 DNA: TGTGCCAGCAGCTTAGTCGCAGGGGGAGAGCAGTACTTC
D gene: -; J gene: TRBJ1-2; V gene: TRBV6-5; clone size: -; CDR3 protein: CASSYLQGSRGYTF; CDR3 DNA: TGTGCCAGCAGTTACTTACAGGGATCTCGAGGCTACACCTTC
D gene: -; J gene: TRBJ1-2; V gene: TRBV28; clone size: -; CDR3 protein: CASKEQIGGYTF; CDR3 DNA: TGTGCCAGCAAAGAACAGATTGGCGGCTACACCTTC
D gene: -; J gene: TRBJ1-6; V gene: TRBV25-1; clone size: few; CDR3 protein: CASRPAGVYNSPLHF; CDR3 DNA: TGTGCCAGTAGGCCTGCGGGGGTGTATAATTCACCCCTCCACTTT
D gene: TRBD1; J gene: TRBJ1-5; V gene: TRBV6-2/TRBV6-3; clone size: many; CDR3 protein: CASSSGQGPQPQHF; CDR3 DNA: TGTGCCAGCAGTTCTGGACAGGGGCCTCAGCCCCAGCATTTT
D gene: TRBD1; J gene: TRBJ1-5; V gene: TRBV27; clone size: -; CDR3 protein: CASSRQGNQPHHF; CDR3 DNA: TGTGCCAGCAGCCGACAGGGTAACCAGCCCCATCATTTT
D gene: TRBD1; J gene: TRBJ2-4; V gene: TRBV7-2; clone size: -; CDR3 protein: CASSLVAGGAGPKLAKNIQYF; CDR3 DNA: TGTGCCAGCAGCTTAGTCGCAGGGGGCGCCGGACCTAAGCTAGCCAAAAACATTCAGTACTTC
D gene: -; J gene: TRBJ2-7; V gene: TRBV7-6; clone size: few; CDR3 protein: CASSLFGANYEQYF; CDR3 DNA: TGTGCCAGCAGCTTGTTTGGCGCGAACTACGAGCAGTACTTC